This TCR beta chain originates from a study of blood T cell repertoires in COVID-19. Sequencing used immunoSEQ multiplex PCR; TCRdb keeps in-frame clones, though not all of them. The table lists around 190,000 clones, around 80% of them singletons. The CDR3 runs 15 residues. V lost 1 base to trimming and J lost 2 bases, with 9 bases between them. The germline gives CDR1 LGHNA, CDR2 YNFKEQ. The sequenced sample was peripheral blood. This TCR was recovered from a man in his 60s with acute or convalescent COVID-19. The chain uses TRBV4-2 and TRBJ2-1, with TRBD2 as a possible D gene (7 bases). CDR3 DNA: TGTGCCAGCAGCCAAGGAGGGGGGGCCTACAATGAGCAGTTCTTC. Protein sequence: CASSQGGGAYNEQFF.